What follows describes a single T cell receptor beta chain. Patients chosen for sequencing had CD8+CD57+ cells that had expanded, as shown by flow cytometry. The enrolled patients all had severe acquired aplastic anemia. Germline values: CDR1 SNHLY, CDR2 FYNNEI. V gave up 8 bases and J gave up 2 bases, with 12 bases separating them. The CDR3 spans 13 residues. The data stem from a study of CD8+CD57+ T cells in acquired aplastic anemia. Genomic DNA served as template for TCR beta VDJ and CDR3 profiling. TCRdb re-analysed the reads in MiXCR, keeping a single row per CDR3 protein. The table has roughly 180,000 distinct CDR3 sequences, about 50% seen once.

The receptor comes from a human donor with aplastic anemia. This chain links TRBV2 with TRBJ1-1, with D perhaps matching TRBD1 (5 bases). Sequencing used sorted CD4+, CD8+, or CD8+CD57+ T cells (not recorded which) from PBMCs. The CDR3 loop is CASAGPRNTEAFF. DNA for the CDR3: TGTGCCAGCGCGGGACCCCGAAACACTGAAGCTTTCTTT.